The rows below give T cell receptor beta chains drawn from one sample of a study of Ad26.COV2.S vaccination and SARS-CoV-2 variants. Generated by immunoSEQ multiplex PCR, the TCRdb table keeps only in-frame clones and is missing some. The sample shows about 460,000 clones, 80% to 90% of them seen only once. The sample consisted of peripheral blood, taken in a trial of Ad26.COV2.S vaccine versus placebo. The receptors come from a person aged 18-65 years who received the Ad26.COV2.S COVID-19 vaccine or a placebo. CDR3s include the opening cysteine and the closing phenylalanine or tryptophan. Each record gives: CDR3 DNA, CDR3 protein, D gene, clone size, V gene, J gene. A D gene is named only where the DNA matches it firmly. Clone size is shown for a subset of rows, as once, few, many or a class of expanded clone.

CDR3 DNA: TGCGCCAGCTACTCGGGACGGGTTAATGAAAAACTGTTTTTT; CDR3 protein: CASYSGRVNEKLFF; D gene: .; clone size: .; V gene: TRBV5-1; J gene: TRBJ1-4
CDR3 DNA: TGTGCCAGCAGCATAACGACAGGGTTGGGTACTGAAGCTTTCTTT; CDR3 protein: CASSITTGLGTEAFF; D gene: TRBD1; clone size: .; V gene: TRBV9; J gene: TRBJ1-1
CDR3 DNA: TGTGCCAGCAGTTACTCATCCTATTGGGCGGGAGCGATCTCCTACGAGCAGTACTTC; CDR3 protein: CASSYSSYWAGAISYEQYF; D gene: TRBD2; clone size: .; V gene: TRBV6-2/TRBV6-3; J gene: TRBJ2-7
CDR3 DNA: TGTGCCAGCAGCTTAGCACGGTACAATGAGCAGTTCTTC; CDR3 protein: CASSLARYNEQFF; D gene: .; clone size: once; V gene: TRBV11-2; J gene: TRBJ2-1
CDR3 DNA: TGTGCCAGTAGAAGCGGGACAGCATATTATGGCTACACCTTC; CDR3 protein: CASRSGTAYYGYTF; D gene: TRBD1; clone size: .; V gene: TRBV19; J gene: TRBJ1-2
CDR3 DNA: TGTGCCAGCAGAAAGCAGGGGAGTGGGGAAAAACTGTTTTTT; CDR3 protein: CASRKQGSGEKLFF; D gene: .; clone size: once; V gene: TRBV28; J gene: TRBJ1-4
CDR3 DNA: TGTGCCAGCAGTTATTCAGGGGGAATAGCCAAAAACATTCAGTACTTC; CDR3 protein: CASSYSGGIAKNIQYF; D gene: TRBD1; clone size: .; V gene: TRBV6-6; J gene: TRBJ2-4
CDR3 DNA: TGTGCCAGCAGCCTCATTATGAACACTGAAGCTTTCTTT; CDR3 protein: CASSLIMNTEAFF; D gene: .; clone size: .; V gene: TRBV6-5; J gene: TRBJ1-1
CDR3 DNA: TGTGCCAGCAGCTTAGAGGCCTACAATGAGCAGTTCTTC; CDR3 protein: CASSLEAYNEQFF; D gene: .; clone size: few; V gene: TRBV7-2; J gene: TRBJ2-1
CDR3 DNA: TGTGCCAGCTCACGGGGAGGGCAGCGAGCCTCCTACGAGCAGTACTTC; CDR3 protein: CASSRGGQRASYEQYF; D gene: TRBD2; clone size: .; V gene: TRBV18; J gene: TRBJ2-7
CDR3 DNA: TGTGCCAGCAGCCTTAGCCCCCAAGGAGAGCAGTACTTC; CDR3 protein: CASSLSPQGEQYF; D gene: .; clone size: .; V gene: TRBV3-1/TRBV3-2; J gene: TRBJ2-7
CDR3 DNA: TGCGCCAGCCAGGGGTCTCTGGAAAACACCATATATTTT; CDR3 protein: CASQGSLENTIYF; D gene: .; clone size: few; V gene: TRBV10-1; J gene: TRBJ1-3
CDR3 DNA: TGTGCCAGCTCACCTACAGGGGGCGAAGGCTACACCTTC; CDR3 protein: CASSPTGGEGYTF; D gene: TRBD1; clone size: .; V gene: TRBV18; J gene: TRBJ1-2
CDR3 DNA: TGTGCCAGCAGCCACAGCAGGGAAGATACGCAGTATTTT; CDR3 protein: CASSHSREDTQYF; D gene: .; clone size: .; V gene: TRBV4-2; J gene: TRBJ2-3
CDR3 DNA: TGTGCCAGCGAGCCTACGGGGGGACACACTGAAGCTTTCTTT; CDR3 protein: CASEPTGGHTEAFF; D gene: .; clone size: .; V gene: TRBV11-3; J gene: TRBJ1-1
CDR3 DNA: TGTGCCACCAGCAGAGAATCCGCAGGGGCTAATGAGCAGTTCTTC; CDR3 protein: CATSRESAGANEQFF; D gene: .; clone size: .; V gene: TRBV15; J gene: TRBJ2-1
CDR3 DNA: TGTGCCAGCTCACCACAGGGGGTGAGGGAAAAACTGTTTTTT; CDR3 protein: CASSPQGVREKLFF; D gene: .; clone size: .; V gene: TRBV18; J gene: TRBJ1-4
CDR3 DNA: TGTGCCAGCAGGACCGCTGGACCAACTGAAGCTTTCTTT; CDR3 protein: CASRTAGPTEAFF; D gene: .; clone size: .; V gene: TRBV28; J gene: TRBJ1-1
CDR3 DNA: TGTGCCAGCAGCTTGACGACAGGGGGTTTTGAAAAACTGTTTTTT; CDR3 protein: CASSLTTGGFEKLFF; D gene: TRBD1; clone size: .; V gene: TRBV7-2; J gene: TRBJ1-4
CDR3 DNA: TGCGCCAGCAGCCGAGGGACAGACAGGGACTATAATTCACCCCTCCACTTT; CDR3 protein: CASSRGTDRDYNSPLHF; D gene: TRBD1; clone size: .; V gene: TRBV4-1; J gene: TRBJ1-6
CDR3 DNA: TGCGCCAGCAGCGCAGGGTGGGGCACTGAAGCTTTCTTT; CDR3 protein: CASSAGWGTEAFF; D gene: .; clone size: .; V gene: TRBV10-2; J gene: TRBJ1-1
CDR3 DNA: TGTGCCAGCTCACACATGTCCAATCAGCCCCAGCATTTT; CDR3 protein: CASSHMSNQPQHF; D gene: .; clone size: .; V gene: TRBV18; J gene: TRBJ1-5
CDR3 DNA: TGTGCCAGCAGTTACTTTAGGCAAGAGACCCAGTACTTC; CDR3 protein: CASSYFRQETQYF; D gene: .; clone size: .; V gene: TRBV6-6; J gene: TRBJ2-5
CDR3 DNA: TGTGCCAGCAGCTTGGAAGGCAGCGCCTCCTACGAGCAGTACTTC; CDR3 protein: CASSLEGSASYEQYF; D gene: .; clone size: .; V gene: TRBV5-4; J gene: TRBJ2-7
CDR3 DNA: TGTGCCAGCAGTGAAATGCGACAAGTACAAGAGACCCAGTACTTC; CDR3 protein: CASSEMRQVQETQYF; D gene: .; clone size: once; V gene: TRBV6-1; J gene: TRBJ2-5
CDR3 DNA: TGTGCCAGCAGCTTGGAACAGGGCAATCAGCCCCAGCATTTT; CDR3 protein: CASSLEQGNQPQHF; D gene: .; clone size: .; V gene: TRBV7-6; J gene: TRBJ1-5
CDR3 DNA: TGTGCCAGCAGTTACGGGATGAGCTCCTACAATGAGCAGTTCTTC; CDR3 protein: CASSYGMSSYNEQFF; D gene: .; clone size: once; V gene: TRBV6-5; J gene: TRBJ2-1
CDR3 DNA: TGTGCCAGCAGTTTTGGAGGGAGCTCCTACGAGCAGTACTTC; CDR3 protein: CASSFGGSSYEQYF; D gene: .; clone size: .; V gene: TRBV28; J gene: TRBJ2-7
CDR3 DNA: TGCGCCAGCAGCTTTGCGGGAGGGCCGGGGAATGAGCAGTTCTTC; CDR3 protein: CASSFAGGPGNEQFF; D gene: TRBD2; clone size: .; V gene: TRBV5-1; J gene: TRBJ2-1
CDR3 DNA: TGTGCCAGCCCGGACAGGACTAGCGGAGCCAACGGGGAGCTGTTTTTT; CDR3 protein: CASPDRTSGANGELFF; D gene: TRBD2; clone size: .; V gene: TRBV7-9; J gene: TRBJ2-2
CDR3 DNA: TGTGCCAGCTCGACCGGGACGCATAATTCACCCCTCCACTTT; CDR3 protein: CASSTGTHNSPLHF; D gene: .; clone size: .; V gene: TRBV18; J gene: TRBJ1-6
CDR3 DNA: TGTGCCAGTAGTCTTACGACTAGCGGTTACACAGATACGCAGTATTTT; CDR3 protein: CASSLTTSGYTDTQYF; D gene: TRBD2; clone size: .; V gene: TRBV19; J gene: TRBJ2-3
CDR3 DNA: TGTGCCAGCAGCCACGCGGCGGGGGATCGCGATACGCAGTATTTT; CDR3 protein: CASSHAAGDRDTQYF; D gene: TRBD2; clone size: .; V gene: TRBV4-2; J gene: TRBJ2-3
CDR3 DNA: TGTGCCAGCAGCATGTCGGGAAATCAGCCCCAGCATTTT; CDR3 protein: CASSMSGNQPQHF; D gene: .; clone size: .; V gene: TRBV7-6; J gene: TRBJ1-5
CDR3 DNA: TGTGCCAGCAGCCCCACCTCAGGGAGCTCCTATAATTCACCCCTCCACTTT; CDR3 protein: CASSPTSGSSYNSPLHF; D gene: .; clone size: once; V gene: TRBV7-9; J gene: TRBJ1-6
CDR3 DNA: TGTGCCTGGAGGAGGCAATTGATAAACGAGCAGTACTTC; CDR3 protein: CAWRRQLINEQYF; D gene: .; clone size: .; V gene: TRBV30; J gene: TRBJ2-7
CDR3 DNA: TGTGCCAGCAGCCCTAATTACAAGGGTGGCGGGTATTTT; CDR3 protein: CASSPNYKGGGYF; D gene: .; clone size: .; V gene: TRBV28; J gene: TRBJ2-3
CDR3 DNA: TGTGCCAGCAGTTCCCGACTAGCGGGAGCCTACAATGAGCAGTTCTTC; CDR3 protein: CASSSRLAGAYNEQFF; D gene: TRBD2; clone size: .; V gene: TRBV28; J gene: TRBJ2-1
CDR3 DNA: TGTGCCAGCAGCCAATGGCTAGCGGGGGGGCCAACACCTTCAAATACGCAGTATTTT; CDR3 protein: CASSQWLAGGPTPSNTQYF; D gene: TRBD2; clone size: .; V gene: TRBV14; J gene: TRBJ2-3
CDR3 DNA: TGTGCCAGCAGCCGAGACGCAGGGGCCTACGAGCAGTACTTC; CDR3 protein: CASSRDAGAYEQYF; D gene: .; clone size: .; V gene: TRBV7-9; J gene: TRBJ2-7
CDR3 DNA: TGCGCCAGCAGTGAGTGGAGGGGGCCTGGAAACACCATATATTTT; CDR3 protein: CASSEWRGPGNTIYF; D gene: TRBD1; clone size: .; V gene: TRBV10-2; J gene: TRBJ1-3
CDR3 DNA: TGTGCCAGCAGTGAGGTCATCGGCTGGGACCGGCAGCAGTTCTTC; CDR3 protein: CASSEVIGWDRQQFF; D gene: .; clone size: .; V gene: TRBV6-1; J gene: TRBJ2-1
CDR3 DNA: TGTGCCTGGAGTTCCCGGGGGGATAACTATGGCTACACCTTC; CDR3 protein: CAWSSRGDNYGYTF; D gene: .; clone size: .; V gene: TRBV30; J gene: TRBJ1-2
CDR3 DNA: TGTGCCAGCAGCCAAACGGGACAGAAAAACTACGAGCAGTACTTC; CDR3 protein: CASSQTGQKNYEQYF; D gene: TRBD1; clone size: .; V gene: TRBV11-2; J gene: TRBJ2-7
CDR3 DNA: TGCGCCAGCAGCTTGGTTCCTAGCGGGAGTGGGGTTTACGAGCAGTACTTC; CDR3 protein: CASSLVPSGSGVYEQYF; D gene: TRBD2; clone size: .; V gene: TRBV5-1; J gene: TRBJ2-7
CDR3 DNA: TGTGCCAGCAGCCTCGACGGGGCTTATAGCAATCAGCCCCAGCATTTT; CDR3 protein: CASSLDGAYSNQPQHF; D gene: .; clone size: .; V gene: TRBV4-2; J gene: TRBJ1-5
CDR3 DNA: TGTGCCAGCAAGCCTAGCGGCACAGATACGCAGTATTTT; CDR3 protein: CASKPSGTDTQYF; D gene: .; clone size: .; V gene: TRBV7-9; J gene: TRBJ2-3
CDR3 DNA: TGTGCCAGCAGTTTTCGGGGTTTCTATGGCTACACCTTC; CDR3 protein: CASSFRGFYGYTF; D gene: .; clone size: .; V gene: TRBV27; J gene: TRBJ1-2
CDR3 DNA: TGTGCCAGACTTCAGGGGGGGACTGAAGCTTTCTTT; CDR3 protein: CARLQGGTEAFF; D gene: TRBD1; clone size: .; V gene: TRBV9; J gene: TRBJ1-1
CDR3 DNA: TGTGCCAGCAGTGTCGCAGGACTCACTAATTCACCCCTCCACTTT; CDR3 protein: CASSVAGLTNSPLHF; D gene: .; clone size: .; V gene: TRBV2; J gene: TRBJ1-6